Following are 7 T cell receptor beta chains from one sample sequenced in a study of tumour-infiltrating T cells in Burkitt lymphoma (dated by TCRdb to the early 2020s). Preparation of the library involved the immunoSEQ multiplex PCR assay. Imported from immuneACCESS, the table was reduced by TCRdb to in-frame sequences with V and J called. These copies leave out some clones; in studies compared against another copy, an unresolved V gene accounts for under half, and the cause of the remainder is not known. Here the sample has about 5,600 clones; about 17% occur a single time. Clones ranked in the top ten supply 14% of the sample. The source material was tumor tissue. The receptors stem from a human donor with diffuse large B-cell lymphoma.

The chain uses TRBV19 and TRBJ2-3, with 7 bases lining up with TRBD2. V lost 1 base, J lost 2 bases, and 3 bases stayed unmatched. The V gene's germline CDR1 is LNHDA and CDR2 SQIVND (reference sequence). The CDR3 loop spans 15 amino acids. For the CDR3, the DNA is TGTGCCAGTAGTATAGGAGCGGGGCCCACAGATACGCAGTATTTT. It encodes CASSIGAGPTDTQYF.

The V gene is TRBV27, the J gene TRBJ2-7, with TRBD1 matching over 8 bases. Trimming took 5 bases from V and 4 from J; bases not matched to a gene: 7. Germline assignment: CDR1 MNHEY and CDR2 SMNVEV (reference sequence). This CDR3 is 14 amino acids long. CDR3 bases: TGTGCCAGCAGTCCCGGGACAGGTCTTTACGAGCAGTACTTC. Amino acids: CASSPGTGLYEQYF.

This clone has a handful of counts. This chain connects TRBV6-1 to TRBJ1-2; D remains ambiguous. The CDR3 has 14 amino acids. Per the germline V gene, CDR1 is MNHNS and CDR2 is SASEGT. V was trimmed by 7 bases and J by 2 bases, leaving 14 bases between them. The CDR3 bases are TGTGCCAGCATGAGGGATGCGGGCAACTATGGCTACACCTTC. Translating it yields CASMRDAGNYGYTF.

The CDR3 protein is CASSLHSGSVFF. The DNA for the CDR3 is TGTGCCAGCAGCCTCCATAGCGGGAGTGTGTTCTTC. The rearrangement links TRBV7-2 to TRBJ2-1, with TRBD2 matching over 9 bases. Per the germline V gene, CDR1 is SGHTA and CDR2 is FQGNSA. The CDR3 extends over 12 amino acids. Trimming removed 5 bases from V and 15 bases from J; junction bases left unmatched: 8.

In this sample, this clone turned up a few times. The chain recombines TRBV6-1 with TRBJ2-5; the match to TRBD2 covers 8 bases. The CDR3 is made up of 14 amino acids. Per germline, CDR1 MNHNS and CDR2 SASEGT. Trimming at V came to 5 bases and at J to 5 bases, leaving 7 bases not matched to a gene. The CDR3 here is CASSSGGGPETQYF. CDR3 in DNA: TGTGCCAGCAGTAGCGGGGGAGGGCCGGAGACCCAGTACTTC.

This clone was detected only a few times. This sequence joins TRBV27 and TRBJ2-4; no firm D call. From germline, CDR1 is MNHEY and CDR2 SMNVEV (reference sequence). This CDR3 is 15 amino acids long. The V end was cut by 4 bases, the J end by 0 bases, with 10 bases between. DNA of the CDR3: TGTGCCAGCAGTTCTCCGGGTCTAGCCAAAAACATTCAGTACTTC. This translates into CASSSPGLAKNIQYF.

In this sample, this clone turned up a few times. This CDR3 reads CAWSTGVWEQYF. DNA for the CDR3: TGTGCCTGGAGTACGGGAGTATGGGAGCAGTACTTC. This chain uses TRBV30 with TRBJ2-7; D is possibly TRBD2 (6 bases). CDR1 and CDR2 from the germline V gene are GTSNPN and SVGIG (reference sequence). Between the trimmed V and J ends, which lost 2 bases and 7 bases, there was a span of 12 bases. The CDR3 spans 12 residues.